The entry that follows covers one T cell receptor beta chain sequence. No antigen is known for it. The CDR3 has 15 amino acids. CDR1 SGHRS and CDR2 YFSETQ come from the germline V gene. The V gene end was trimmed by 2 bases and the J gene end by 3 bases; junction bases not matched to a gene: 5. The data were obtained in a study of early T cells in non-severe SARS-CoV-2 infection. Study overall: The chains were unpaired, and the sequenced material was bulk RNA from unsorted whole blood.

Overall study results and limits: The study's VDJdb matching favored anti-spike CD8 responses and missed private and CD4 specificities.

Unique molecular identifier tags were affixed to discrete cDNA molecules. TCRdb re-analysed the 5' RACE reads in MiXCR, keeping a single row per CDR3 protein. The sample shows more than 90,000 distinct CDR3 sequences, approximately 11% of them seen only once. V usage is TRBV5-1 and J usage is TRBJ2-7; TRBD1 aligns across 10 bases. Material for sequencing was whole blood. The receptor comes from an adult who was a healthcare worker with PCR-confirmed SARS-CoV-2 infection or an uninfected control (not recorded which). This CDR3 is CASSFGTGEDYEQYF. CDR3 DNA: TGCGCCAGCAGCTTCGGGACAGGGGAAGACTACGAGCAGTACTTC.